The 13 T cell receptor beta chains below come from one sample, sequenced in a study of cytomegalovirus exposure and HLA in healthy donors. Both 60 Vbeta primers and 13 Jbeta primers went into the PCR. Method: immunoSEQ multiplex PCR; TCRdb's copy keeps in-frame clones and lacks some. The sample yields approximately 100,000 clones, roughly 80% seen once. Sample: PBMCs. These receptors were obtained from a female donor in good health and CMV-seropositive.

This sequence joins TRBV6-5 and TRBJ2-7; 12 bases align to TRBD2. The length of the CDR3 is 13 residues. Germline V gene lookup returns CDR1 MNHEY and CDR2 SVGAGI. Trimming removed 8 bases from V and 3 bases from J; junction bases left unmatched: 2. CDR3 loop: CASRTSGIYEQYF. The CDR3 nucleotides read TGTGCCAGCCGGACTAGCGGGATCTACGAGCAGTACTTC.

This chain connects TRBV18 to TRBJ1-1, with 7 bases lining up with TRBD1. V shed 3 bases and J 7 bases; nucleotides not matched to a gene: 5. This CDR3 contains 13 residues. CDR1 and CDR2 (germline): KGHSH, LQKENI. This CDR3 is CASSPTGASEAFF. The CDR3 DNA is TGTGCCAGCTCACCCACAGGGGCGAGTGAAGCTTTCTTT.

This clone was detected only once. This chain connects TRBV30 to TRBJ1-1; the D gene is possibly TRBD1 (5 bases). V was pared by 5 bases and J by 8 bases, with 18 bases between. This CDR3 contains 13 residues. Germline CDR1 and CDR2: GTSNPN and SVGIG (reference sequence). CDR3 sequence: CAWRTHRGGEAFF. The CDR3 region has the DNA TGTGCCTGGCGCACCCATCGGGGGGGAGAAGCTTTCTTT.

In this sample, this clone turned up a few times. CDR3 sequence: CASSLDLGASREKLFF. The CDR3 DNA reads as TGTGCCAGCAGCTTAGATTTGGGGGCTTCGCGTGAAAAACTGTTTTTT. The V gene is TRBV7-8, the J gene TRBJ1-4, with D tentatively TRBD1 (6 bases). The germline gives CDR1 SGHVS, CDR2 FQNEAQ. V was cut by 1 base and J by 7 bases, with 16 bases left in between. The CDR3 runs 16 residues.

The chain has TRBV9 and TRBJ1-4; D gene unclear. V shed 4 bases and J shed 6 bases, with 10 bases lying between them. Germline V gene lookup returns CDR1 SGDLS and CDR2 YYNGEE. The CDR3 covers 13 residues. CDR3 loop: CASSRPGDEKLFF. The CDR3 DNA reads as TGTGCCAGCAGCCGGCCCGGGGATGAAAAACTGTTTTTT. The full variable domain, with the rest looked up from reference TRBV9 and TRBJ1-4, is DSGVTQTPKHLITATGQRVTLRCSPRSGDLSVYWYQQSLDQGLQFLIQYYNGEERAKGNILERFSAQQFPDLHSELNLSSLELGDSALYFCASSRPGDEKLFFGSGTQLSVL.

V and J are TRBV28 and TRBJ1-2; D remains unclear. CDR3 length equals 13 residues. From germline, CDR1 is MDHEN and CDR2 SYDVKM. V was trimmed by 3 bases and J by 7 bases, leaving 12 bases between them. This CDR3 is CASSFWREGGYTF. The CDR3 bases are TGTGCCAGCAGTTTCTGGAGGGAGGGTGGCTACACCTTC.

The V call is TRBV6-5, the J call TRBJ2-1, with D possibly being TRBD1 (6 bases). The germline gives CDR1 MNHEY, CDR2 SVGAGI. Trimming removed 6 bases from V and 0 bases from J, with 12 bases in between. The CDR3 is made up of 15 amino acids. This CDR3 is CASSPDRSSYNEQFF. The CDR3, as DNA: TGTGCCAGCAGCCCTGACAGGAGCTCCTACAATGAGCAGTTCTTC.

The chain couples TRBV2 to TRBJ2-5, with 7 bases identical to TRBD1. The CDR3 runs to 13 residues. Germline V gene lookup returns CDR1 SNHLY and CDR2 FYNNEI. The trim removed 1 base at V and 7 bases at J, leaving 3 bases unmatched. Written as DNA, the CDR3 is TGTGCCAGCAGTGAAGGGGCAGGGGGGACCCAGTACTTC. It codes for CASSEGAGGTQYF.

The chain combines TRBV19 with TRBJ2-5, with TRBD2 identical over 9 bases. This CDR3 has 15 amino acids. Germline values: CDR1 LNHDA, CDR2 SQIVND (reference sequence). Germline trimming cut 5 bases from V and 2 bases from J; bases unmatched to any gene: 6. This CDR3 reads CASSSLAGQQETQYF. The CDR3 nucleotides are TGTGCCAGTAGTTCTCTAGCGGGGCAACAAGAGACCCAGTACTTC.

The chain has TRBV27 and TRBJ1-2; no firm D call. V shed 4 bases and J shed 1 base, with 7 bases lying between them. The CDR3 totals 13 residues. Germline-derived CDR1 and CDR2 are MNHEY and SMNVEV (reference sequence). In DNA form, the CDR3 reads TGTGCCAGCAGTTCAACTCTTAACTATGGCTACACCTTC. Amino acids: CASSSTLNYGYTF.

This chain connects TRBV29-1 to TRBJ2-1; 13 nucleotides match TRBD2. Losses at the gene ends were 8 bases for V and 9 bases for J; bases not matched to a gene: 10. Per germline, CDR1 SQVTM and CDR2 ANQGSEA. The CDR3 runs to 14 residues. The CDR3 loop reads CSSIGRLAGGEQFF. Here the CDR3 DNA reads TGCAGCTCTATTGGTAGACTAGCGGGAGGTGAGCAGTTCTTC.

V is TRBV28 and J is TRBJ1-5; TRBD1 aligns across 8 bases. The CDR3 totals 16 residues. Germline values: CDR1 MDHEN, CDR2 SYDVKM. After removal of 5 bases from V and 5 bases from J, the junction contained 11 bases not matched to a gene. The CDR3 DNA reads TGTGCCAGCAGTCCCCTCCGGACAGGGAAGGATCAGCCCCAGCATTTT. Protein: CASSPLRTGKDQPQHF.

The chain is built from TRBV30 and TRBJ2-1; TRBD2 matches at 11 bases. The germline V gene encodes CDR1 GTSNPN and CDR2 SVGIG (reference sequence). The CDR3 covers 14 residues. V shed 2 bases, J shed 7 bases, and the junction held 4 bases outside the gene matches. This CDR3 reads CAWSTTSGSNEQFF. DNA for the CDR3: TGTGCCTGGAGTACCACTAGCGGGAGTAATGAGCAGTTCTTC.